This TCR beta chain was retrieved from a study of blood T cells in healthy people across ages. Findings of the study overall: As age increased, TCR beta diversity per million T cells fell in a roughly linear fashion. Researchers said unsorted PBMCs prevented a conclusive naive versus antigen-experienced comparison.

The table lists this clonotype with many counts. Its antigen is unknown. V lost 0 bases to trimming and J lost 4 bases, with 11 bases between them. This CDR3 spans 15 amino acids. From germline, CDR1 is SGHTA and CDR2 FQGNSA. PCR was performed a second time for roughly 6 to 12 cycles using a sample-barcoded 5' primer and a J-beta primer mix. TCRdb reanalysed the 5' RACE reads using MiXCR and keeps one entry per CDR3 protein. The table lists hundreds of thousands of distinct CDR3 sequences, about a third of them singletons. The origin of this receptor is a woman at least 80 years old in good health. Sequenced material: blood. V gene TRBV7-2 combines with J gene TRBJ2-3, with D possibly being TRBD2 (6 bases). The CDR3 DNA reads TGTGCCAGCAGCTTAGCGGGGGGTGGCCCAGATACGCAGTATTTT. Protein sequence: CASSLAGGGPDTQYF.